Listed below are T cell receptor beta chains from one sample, sequenced in a study of identical twins. TCRdb passed the 5' RACE reads through MiXCR, listing each CDR3 protein once. The repertoire includes 1.5 million to 2 million distinct CDR3 sequences, about 32% of them detected once, and more than 0.25% sits in the top ten. Sequencing was done on a sample of cord blood. The receptors here all came from a newborn girl in good health. The CDR3 runs from the conserved cysteine through the conserved F or W. The D gene is left open where the match is weak. The size of a clone is reported for some rows only, either as once, few or many, or as a class for expanded clones.

J gene: TRBJ2-3; V gene: TRBV20-1; clone size: .; D gene: TRBD2; CDR3 DNA: TGCAGTGCTAGAGGTCTTAGCGGGGGGGCAGGTACGCAGTATTTT; CDR3 protein: CSARGLSGGAGTQYF
J gene: TRBJ1-1; V gene: TRBV11-1; clone size: .; D gene: .; CDR3 DNA: TGTGCCAGCAGCTCGCAACAGGTGGGCACTGAAGCTTTCTTT; CDR3 protein: CASSSQQVGTEAFF
J gene: TRBJ2-7; V gene: TRBV12-3/TRBV12-4; clone size: few; D gene: .; CDR3 DNA: TGTGCCAGCAGTTTCCGCGGGGTCCACGAGCAGTACTTC; CDR3 protein: CASSFRGVHEQYF
J gene: TRBJ1-2; V gene: TRBV10-3; clone size: many; D gene: .; CDR3 DNA: TGTGCCATCAGTCAGGACCCCCTAAACTATGGCTACACCTTC; CDR3 protein: CAISQDPLNYGYTF
J gene: TRBJ2-7; V gene: TRBV30; clone size: .; D gene: .; CDR3 DNA: TGTGCCTGGAGTGTACAATGGGGCTACGAGCAGTACTTC; CDR3 protein: CAWSVQWGYEQYF
J gene: TRBJ2-3; V gene: TRBV7-2; clone size: .; D gene: TRBD2; CDR3 DNA: TGTGCCAGCAGCTTAGCGGGGACTAGGGGGAGCACAGATACGCAGTATTTT; CDR3 protein: CASSLAGTRGSTDTQYF
J gene: TRBJ2-7; V gene: TRBV29-1; clone size: .; D gene: .; CDR3 DNA: TGCAGCGTTGAGGCGCGCGGACAAGTTAGCGGCTCCTACGAGCAGTACTTC; CDR3 protein: CSVEARGQVSGSYEQYF
J gene: TRBJ2-5; V gene: TRBV7-9; clone size: .; D gene: .; CDR3 DNA: TGTGCCAGCAGACTGGACAGACAAGAGACCCAGTACTTC; CDR3 protein: CASRLDRQETQYF
J gene: TRBJ2-7; V gene: TRBV11-2; clone size: .; D gene: TRBD2; CDR3 DNA: TGTGCCAGCAGCTTAGTTTCAGGGTGGGGACTAGCTTTCTACGAGCAGTACTTC; CDR3 protein: CASSLVSGWGLAFYEQYF
J gene: TRBJ2-7; V gene: TRBV7-2; clone size: few; D gene: TRBD2; CDR3 DNA: TGTGCCAGCAGCTTAGCGCCCCTAGCGGGGGGCCCACGGGTGTACTTC; CDR3 protein: CASSLAPLAGGPRVYF
J gene: TRBJ2-7; V gene: TRBV13; clone size: few; D gene: TRBD2; CDR3 DNA: TGTGCCAGCAGCTCCCGGACTAGCGCAGCCTACGAGCAGTACTTC; CDR3 protein: CASSSRTSAAYEQYF
J gene: TRBJ2-3; V gene: TRBV20-1; clone size: .; D gene: .; CDR3 DNA: TGCAGCGCCCGCGGGCGGGATACGCAGTATTTT; CDR3 protein: CSARGRDTQYF
J gene: TRBJ1-2; V gene: TRBV6-6; clone size: .; D gene: .; CDR3 DNA: TGTGCCAGCAGTTACTTCCAGGGGACCTACTATGGCTACACCTTC; CDR3 protein: CASSYFQGTYYGYTF
J gene: TRBJ1-5; V gene: TRBV20-1; clone size: .; D gene: .; CDR3 DNA: TGCAGTGCTAGTCCCCTATGGTGGCCCCAGCATTTT; CDR3 protein: CSASPLWWPQHF
J gene: TRBJ2-1; V gene: TRBV7-2; clone size: .; D gene: TRBD2; CDR3 DNA: TGTGCCAGCAGCAACGCGGGGACTAGTTCCTACAATGAGCAGTTCTTC; CDR3 protein: CASSNAGTSSYNEQFF
J gene: TRBJ1-2; V gene: TRBV20-1; clone size: .; D gene: .; CDR3 DNA: TGCAGTGCCAAAACAGGGTCCTACTATGGCTACACCTTC; CDR3 protein: CSAKTGSYYGYTF
J gene: TRBJ2-2; V gene: TRBV27; clone size: .; D gene: .; CDR3 DNA: TGTGCCAGCAGTTCACTAGTGGGCTCGAACACCGGGGAGCTGTTTTTT; CDR3 protein: CASSSLVGSNTGELFF
J gene: TRBJ1-4; V gene: TRBV28; clone size: .; D gene: .; CDR3 DNA: TGTGCCAGCAACCTGGACGGCGAAAAACTGTTTTTT; CDR3 protein: CASNLDGEKLFF
J gene: TRBJ1-2; V gene: TRBV9; clone size: .; D gene: TRBD1; CDR3 DNA: TGTGCCAGCAGCCCGACACTTGACAGGGCCTATGGCTACACCTTC; CDR3 protein: CASSPTLDRAYGYTF
J gene: TRBJ2-1; V gene: TRBV20-1; clone size: few; D gene: .; CDR3 DNA: TGCAGCAGAAGGGCCTGGGCCTACAATGAGCAGTTCTTC; CDR3 protein: CSRRAWAYNEQFF
J gene: TRBJ1-4; V gene: TRBV5-1; clone size: .; D gene: TRBD1; CDR3 DNA: TGCGCCAGCAGTTCCCTGCCAGGGGGAGATGAAAAACTGTTTTTT; CDR3 protein: CASSSLPGGDEKLFF
J gene: TRBJ2-5; V gene: TRBV12-3/TRBV12-4; clone size: few; D gene: .; CDR3 DNA: TGTGCCAGCAGCGGTTTGCGGCCTCAAGAGACCCAGTACTTC; CDR3 protein: CASSGLRPQETQYF
J gene: TRBJ2-3; V gene: TRBV19; clone size: .; D gene: TRBD1; CDR3 DNA: TGTGCCAGTACCAGAGGGGGAGACAGGGGGCTAGCGGCCACAGATACGCAGTATTTT; CDR3 protein: CASTRGGDRGLAATDTQYF
J gene: TRBJ1-5; V gene: TRBV30; clone size: .; D gene: .; CDR3 DNA: TGTGCCTGGAGTGAAGGTTATCAGCCCCAGCATTTT; CDR3 protein: CAWSEGYQPQHF
J gene: TRBJ2-3; V gene: TRBV12-3/TRBV12-4; clone size: few; D gene: .; CDR3 DNA: TGTGCCAGCATTTGGCAGGGGGGTTCCAATACGCAGTATTTT; CDR3 protein: CASIWQGGSNTQYF
J gene: TRBJ2-3; V gene: TRBV20-1; clone size: few; D gene: .; CDR3 DNA: TGCAGTGCTAGAGGGCAGTACACAGATACGCAGTATTTT; CDR3 protein: CSARGQYTDTQYF
J gene: TRBJ2-7; V gene: TRBV2; clone size: .; D gene: .; CDR3 DNA: TGTGCCAGCAGGACTCGCCCCTCCTACGAGCAGTACTTC; CDR3 protein: CASRTRPSYEQYF
J gene: TRBJ2-3; V gene: TRBV6-6; clone size: .; D gene: .; CDR3 DNA: TGTGCCAGCAGGTCCACTCTAGATACGCAGTATTTT; CDR3 protein: CASRSTLDTQYF
J gene: TRBJ2-2; V gene: TRBV20-1; clone size: .; D gene: .; CDR3 DNA: TGCAGTGCCCCGGACTCCTGGAACACCGGGGAGCTGTTTTTT; CDR3 protein: CSAPDSWNTGELFF
J gene: TRBJ1-3; V gene: TRBV10-3; clone size: few; D gene: .; CDR3 DNA: TGTGCCATCAGTGAGTCGGCACTTAGCTCTGGAAACACCATATATTTT; CDR3 protein: CAISESALSSGNTIYF
J gene: TRBJ1-1; V gene: TRBV25-1; clone size: .; D gene: .; CDR3 DNA: TGTGCCAGCAGTGCAGCCGGGACAGCTTTCTTT; CDR3 protein: CASSAAGTAFF
J gene: TRBJ1-2; V gene: TRBV6-6; clone size: .; D gene: .; CDR3 DNA: TGTGCCAGCGGGTCAGGGGCATACTATGGCTACACCTTC; CDR3 protein: CASGSGAYYGYTF
J gene: TRBJ2-7; V gene: TRBV7-9; clone size: .; D gene: .; CDR3 DNA: TGTGCCAGCAGCTTAGCGGGGGGGGCCCACTCCTACGAGCAGTACTTC; CDR3 protein: CASSLAGGAHSYEQYF
J gene: TRBJ2-3; V gene: TRBV9; clone size: few; D gene: TRBD2; CDR3 DNA: TGTGCCAGCAGCGTAGCCCGACTAGCGGGGCACACAGATACGCAGTATTTT; CDR3 protein: CASSVARLAGHTDTQYF
J gene: TRBJ2-5; V gene: TRBV7-9; clone size: .; D gene: .; CDR3 DNA: TGTGCCAGCAGCTTAGGCCTAGCCCCTGAAAGGGGGACCCAGTACTTC; CDR3 protein: CASSLGLAPERGTQYF
J gene: TRBJ2-1; V gene: TRBV7-2; clone size: .; D gene: TRBD2; CDR3 DNA: TGTGCCAGCAGTCCTAACGGGCTAGCGGGGGCTCCACAGTTCTTC; CDR3 protein: CASSPNGLAGAPQFF
J gene: TRBJ2-7; V gene: TRBV7-6; clone size: few; D gene: TRBD1; CDR3 DNA: TGTGCCAGCAGCAACAGGGGGCAGGGGCCCTACGAGCAGTACTTC; CDR3 protein: CASSNRGQGPYEQYF
J gene: TRBJ2-1; V gene: TRBV12-5; clone size: .; D gene: TRBD2; CDR3 DNA: TGTGCTAGTGGTTGGGGCAGGGAGGGTGAGCAGTTCTTC; CDR3 protein: CASGWGREGEQFF
J gene: TRBJ1-4; V gene: TRBV10-3; clone size: many; D gene: .; CDR3 DNA: TGTGCCATCAGTGACCCCGACAAAGCAACTAATGAAAAACTGTTTTTT; CDR3 protein: CAISDPDKATNEKLFF
J gene: TRBJ2-3; V gene: TRBV5-1; clone size: .; D gene: .; CDR3 DNA: TGCGCCAGCAGCTGGGTACCTGTGAGCACAGATACGCAGTATTTT; CDR3 protein: CASSWVPVSTDTQYF
J gene: TRBJ1-2; V gene: TRBV2; clone size: .; D gene: .; CDR3 DNA: TGTGCCACCCGAGGTGACGGGAGGCTTAACTATGGCTACACCTTC; CDR3 protein: CATRGDGRLNYGYTF
J gene: TRBJ1-2; V gene: TRBV29-1; clone size: .; D gene: TRBD1; CDR3 DNA: TGCAGCGTTGATGGGGACAGGGGGCGCGGCTACACCTTC; CDR3 protein: CSVDGDRGRGYTF
J gene: TRBJ2-7; V gene: TRBV12-3/TRBV12-4; clone size: .; D gene: .; CDR3 DNA: TGTGCCAGCAGTTTCGTAGCGCGGGAGCAGTACTTC; CDR3 protein: CASSFVAREQYF
J gene: TRBJ2-1; V gene: TRBV2; clone size: few; D gene: .; CDR3 DNA: TGTGCCAGCAGTGATTTCGCCTCGGCTAGGTACAATGAGCAGTTCTTC; CDR3 protein: CASSDFASARYNEQFF
J gene: TRBJ1-4; V gene: TRBV28; clone size: few; D gene: TRBD1; CDR3 DNA: TGTGCCAGCAGTCCGGGACAGGCGTCCGAAAAACTGTTTTTT; CDR3 protein: CASSPGQASEKLFF
J gene: TRBJ2-1; V gene: TRBV28; clone size: .; D gene: .; CDR3 DNA: TGTGCCAGCGGGAATGAGCAGTCCTTC; CDR3 protein: CASGNEQSF
J gene: TRBJ2-5; V gene: TRBV30; clone size: .; D gene: .; CDR3 DNA: TGTGCCTGGAGCCCTTGGCAACAAGAGACCCAGTACTTC; CDR3 protein: CAWSPWQQETQYF
J gene: TRBJ2-5; V gene: TRBV27; clone size: once; D gene: TRBD1; CDR3 DNA: TGTGCCAGCAGCCCCCCCTCCGGCCGACAGGGGTTTTGGTTAGAGACCCAGTACTTC; CDR3 protein: CASSPPSGRQGFWLETQYF
J gene: TRBJ2-7; V gene: TRBV29-1; clone size: few; D gene: .; CDR3 DNA: TGCAGCGTTGAAGCCCCAGGGGAAAGCTTCTACGAGCAGTACTTC; CDR3 protein: CSVEAPGESFYEQYF
J gene: TRBJ1-1; V gene: TRBV20-1; clone size: once; D gene: TRBD1; CDR3 DNA: TGCAGTGCTGCCGTAACAGGGGGGCTGAACACTGAAGCTTTCTTT; CDR3 protein: CSAAVTGGLNTEAFF
J gene: TRBJ2-7; V gene: TRBV4-2; clone size: .; D gene: .; CDR3 DNA: TGTGCCAGCAGCCGAGCTCAGGTTCCCCCCTACGAGCAGTACTTC; CDR3 protein: CASSRAQVPPYEQYF
J gene: TRBJ1-2; V gene: TRBV24-1; clone size: few; D gene: .; CDR3 DNA: TGTGCCACCAGTGATTTGGACGGCTATGGCTACACCTTC; CDR3 protein: CATSDLDGYGYTF
J gene: TRBJ1-2; V gene: TRBV28; clone size: .; D gene: .; CDR3 DNA: TGTGCCAGCAGCCTGCGACAGAGACTTAATGGCTACACCTTC; CDR3 protein: CASSLRQRLNGYTF
J gene: TRBJ1-2; V gene: TRBV29-1; clone size: many; D gene: .; CDR3 DNA: TGCAGCGTCTTACAGGGCCCCTATGGCTACACCTTC; CDR3 protein: CSVLQGPYGYTF